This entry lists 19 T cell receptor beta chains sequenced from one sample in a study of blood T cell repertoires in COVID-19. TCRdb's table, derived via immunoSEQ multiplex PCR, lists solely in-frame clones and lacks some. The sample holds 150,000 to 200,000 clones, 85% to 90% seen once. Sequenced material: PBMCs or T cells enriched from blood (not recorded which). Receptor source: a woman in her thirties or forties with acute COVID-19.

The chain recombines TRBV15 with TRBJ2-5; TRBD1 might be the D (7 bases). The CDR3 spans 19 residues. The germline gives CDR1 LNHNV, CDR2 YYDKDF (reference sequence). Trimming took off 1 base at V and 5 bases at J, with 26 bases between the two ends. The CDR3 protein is CATSRGPRPVDRRVETQYF. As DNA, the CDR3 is TGTGCCACCAGCAGAGGTCCTCGTCCCGTGGACAGGAGGGTGGAGACCCAGTACTTC. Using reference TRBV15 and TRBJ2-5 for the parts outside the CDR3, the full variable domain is DAMVIQNPRYQVTQFGKPVTLSCSQTLNHNVMYWYQQKSSQAPKLLFHYYDKDFNNEADTPDNFQSRRPNTSFCFLDIRSPGLGDTAMYLCATSRGPRPVDRRVETQYFGPGTRLLVL.

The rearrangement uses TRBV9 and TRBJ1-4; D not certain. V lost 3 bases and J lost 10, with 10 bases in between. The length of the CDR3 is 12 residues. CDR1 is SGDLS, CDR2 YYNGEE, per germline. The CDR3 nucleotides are TGTGCCAGCAGCGGGGGAGGAGGAAAACTGTTTTTT. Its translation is CASSGGGGKLFF.

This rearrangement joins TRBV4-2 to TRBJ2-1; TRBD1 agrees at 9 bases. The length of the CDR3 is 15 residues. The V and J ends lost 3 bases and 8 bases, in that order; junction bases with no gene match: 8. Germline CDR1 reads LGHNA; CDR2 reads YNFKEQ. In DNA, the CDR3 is TGTGCCAGCAGCCAGCCACAGGGGGCGATCGATGAGCAGTTCTTC. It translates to CASSQPQGAIDEQFF.

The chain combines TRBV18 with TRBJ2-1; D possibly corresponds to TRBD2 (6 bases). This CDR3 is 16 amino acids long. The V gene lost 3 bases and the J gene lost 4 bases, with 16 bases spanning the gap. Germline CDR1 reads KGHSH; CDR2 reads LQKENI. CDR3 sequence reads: CASSPLAEGTYNEQFF. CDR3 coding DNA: TGTGCCAGCTCACCTTTAGCGGAGGGCACTTACAATGAGCAGTTCTTC.

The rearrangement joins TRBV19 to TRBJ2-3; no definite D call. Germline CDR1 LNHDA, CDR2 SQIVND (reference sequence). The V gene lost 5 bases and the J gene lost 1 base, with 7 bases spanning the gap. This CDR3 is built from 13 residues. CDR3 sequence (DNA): TGTGCCAGTAGTCTTACAGGCACAGATACGCAGTATTTT. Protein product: CASSLTGTDTQYF.

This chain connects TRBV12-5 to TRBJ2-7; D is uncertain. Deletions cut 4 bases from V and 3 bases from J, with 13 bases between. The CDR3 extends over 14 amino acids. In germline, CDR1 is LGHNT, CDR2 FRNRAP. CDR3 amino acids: CASGSMAGFYEQYF. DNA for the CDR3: TGTGCTAGTGGTTCAATGGCAGGCTTCTACGAGCAGTACTTC.

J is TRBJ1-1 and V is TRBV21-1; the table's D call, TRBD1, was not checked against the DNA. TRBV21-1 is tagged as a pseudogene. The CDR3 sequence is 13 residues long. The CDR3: CAGLRDMNTEAFF. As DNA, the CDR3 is TGTGCCGGACTGAGGGACATGAACACTGAAGCTTTCTTT.

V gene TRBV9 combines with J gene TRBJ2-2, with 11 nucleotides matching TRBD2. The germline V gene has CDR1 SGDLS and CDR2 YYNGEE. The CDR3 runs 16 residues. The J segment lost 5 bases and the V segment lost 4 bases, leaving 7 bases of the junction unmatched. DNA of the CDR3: TGTGCCAGCAGCTCAACTAGCGGGAGAGGTACCGGGGAGCTGTTTTTT. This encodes CASSSTSGRGTGELFF.

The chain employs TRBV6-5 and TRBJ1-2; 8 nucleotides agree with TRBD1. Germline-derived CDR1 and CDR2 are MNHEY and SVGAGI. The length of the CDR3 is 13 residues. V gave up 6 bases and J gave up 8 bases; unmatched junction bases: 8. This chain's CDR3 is CASRPDRGWGYTF. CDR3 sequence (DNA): TGTGCCAGCAGACCCGACAGGGGCTGGGGCTACACCTTC.

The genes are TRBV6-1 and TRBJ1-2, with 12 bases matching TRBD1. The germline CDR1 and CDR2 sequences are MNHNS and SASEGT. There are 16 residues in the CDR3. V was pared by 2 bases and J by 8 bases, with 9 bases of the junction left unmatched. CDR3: CASSEWDRGLLRGYTF. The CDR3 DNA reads TGTGCCAGCAGTGAATGGGACAGGGGGCTTCTTCGGGGCTACACCTTC.

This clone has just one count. This CDR3 reads CASSLGSGSVGSTEAFF. CDR3 bases: TGCGCCAGCAGCTTGGGATCGGGTAGCGTAGGGAGCACTGAAGCTTTCTTT. V and J are TRBV5-1 and TRBJ1-1; D not certain. The CDR3 loop spans 17 amino acids. Germline CDR1 and CDR2: SGHRS and YFSETQ. V was shortened by 0 bases and J by 4 bases, with 19 bases between the two germline ends.

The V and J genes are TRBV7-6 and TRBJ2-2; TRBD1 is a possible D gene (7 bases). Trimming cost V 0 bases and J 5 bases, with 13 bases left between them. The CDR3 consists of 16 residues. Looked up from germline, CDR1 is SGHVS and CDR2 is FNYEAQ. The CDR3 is CASSLASGGQTGELFF. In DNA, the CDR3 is TGTGCCAGCAGCTTAGCGTCAGGGGGGCAAACCGGGGAGCTGTTTTTT.

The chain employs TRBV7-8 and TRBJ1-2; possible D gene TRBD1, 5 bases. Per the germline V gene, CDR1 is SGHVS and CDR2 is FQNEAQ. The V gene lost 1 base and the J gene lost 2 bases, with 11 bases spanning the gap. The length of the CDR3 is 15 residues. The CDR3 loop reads CASSLDGGGNYGYTF. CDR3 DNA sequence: TGTGCCAGCAGCTTAGATGGGGGGGGAAACTATGGCTACACCTTC.

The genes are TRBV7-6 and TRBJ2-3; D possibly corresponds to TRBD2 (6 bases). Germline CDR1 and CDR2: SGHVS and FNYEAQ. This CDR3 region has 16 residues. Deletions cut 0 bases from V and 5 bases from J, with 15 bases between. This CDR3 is CASSLAFGLARDTQYF. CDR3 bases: TGTGCCAGCAGCTTAGCGTTCGGGCTAGCGAGAGATACGCAGTATTTT.

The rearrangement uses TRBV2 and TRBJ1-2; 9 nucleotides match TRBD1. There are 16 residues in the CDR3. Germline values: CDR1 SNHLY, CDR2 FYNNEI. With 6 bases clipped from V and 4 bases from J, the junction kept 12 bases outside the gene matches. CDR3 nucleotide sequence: TGTGCCAGCAGGGCGACAGGGGGATCTTCCCTCTATGGCTACACCTTC. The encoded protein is CASRATGGSSLYGYTF.

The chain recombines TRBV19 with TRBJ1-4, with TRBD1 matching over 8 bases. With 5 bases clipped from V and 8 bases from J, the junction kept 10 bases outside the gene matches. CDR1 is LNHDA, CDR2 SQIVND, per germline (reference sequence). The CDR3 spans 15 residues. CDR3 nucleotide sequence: TGTGCCAGTAGTCTCGCAGGGGGCGCGGAGGAAAAACTGTTTTTT. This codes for CASSLAGGAEEKLFF. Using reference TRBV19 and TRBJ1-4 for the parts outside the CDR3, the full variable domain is DGGITQSPKYLFRKEGQNVTLSCEQNLNHDAMYWYRQDPGQGLRLIYYSQIVNDFQKGDIAEGYSVSREKKESFPLTVTSAQKNPTAFYLCASSLAGGAEEKLFFGSGTQLSVL.

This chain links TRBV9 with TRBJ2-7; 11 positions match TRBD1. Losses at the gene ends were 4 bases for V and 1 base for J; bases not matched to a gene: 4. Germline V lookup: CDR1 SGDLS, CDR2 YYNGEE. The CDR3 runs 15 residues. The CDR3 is CASSPGTGGSYEQYF. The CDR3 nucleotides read TGTGCCAGCAGCCCAGGGACAGGGGGTTCCTACGAGCAGTACTTC.

The CDR3 protein is CASKSGLAEETQYF. CDR3 in DNA: TGTGCCAGCAAGTCAGGACTAGCGGAGGAGACCCAGTACTTC. The chain uses TRBV6-6 and TRBJ2-5; 10 positions match TRBD2. The CDR3 is 14 residues long. V shed 7 bases and J 5 bases; nucleotides not matched to a gene: 7. Per the germline V gene, CDR1 is MNHNY and CDR2 is SVGAGI (reference sequence).

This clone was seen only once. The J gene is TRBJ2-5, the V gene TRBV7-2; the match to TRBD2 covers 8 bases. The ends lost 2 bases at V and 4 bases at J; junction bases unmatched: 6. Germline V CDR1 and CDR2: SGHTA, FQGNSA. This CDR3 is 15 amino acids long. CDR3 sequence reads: CASSLQGLVGETQYF. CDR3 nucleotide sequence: TGTGCCAGCAGCTTACAGGGACTAGTGGGAGAGACCCAGTACTTC.